Following are 27 T cell receptor beta chains from one sample sequenced in a study of blood T cell repertoires in COVID-19. Sequencing used immunoSEQ multiplex PCR; TCRdb keeps in-frame clones, though not all of them. This sample has about 160,000 clones; roughly 84% occur once, and the top ten carry approximately 1%. The sequenced sample consisted of peripheral blood. The receptors stem from a man aged 35 to 55 with acute or convalescent COVID-19.

The rearrangement joins TRBV7-6 to TRBJ1-6; 7 bases line up with TRBD1. CDR1 and CDR2 from the germline V gene are SGHVS and FNYEAQ. V dropped 1 base and J dropped 7; count of bases not matched to a gene: 4. The CDR3 has 15 amino acids. The CDR3: CASSLGQGRNSPLHF. DNA of the CDR3: TGTGCCAGCAGCTTAGGACAGGGTCGGAATTCACCCCTCCACTTT.

The V and J genes are TRBV5-8 and TRBJ1-2; D is unresolved. The V end was cut by 0 bases, the J end by 3 bases, with 9 bases between. This CDR3 comprises 14 residues. Germline V gene lookup returns CDR1 SGHTS and CDR2 YDEGEE. The DNA of the CDR3 is TGTGCCAGCAGCTTGGCCAACAGCTACTATGGCTACACCTTC. As protein: CASSLANSYYGYTF.

The chain recombines TRBV19 with TRBJ1-4; D is perhaps TRBD1 (6 bases). Trimming pared 5 bases from V and 6 bases from J, leaving 19 bases between. The CDR3 contains 16 residues. CDR1 and CDR2 (germline): LNHDA, SQIVND (reference sequence). CDR3 sequence (DNA): TGTGCCAGTAGTGATCTAATAGGGGCAGGGGATGAAAAACTGTTTTTT. It specifies CASSDLIGAGDEKLFF.

This clone has a handful of counts. This sequence joins TRBV12-3 or TRBV12-4 and TRBJ2-7; TRBD2 might be the D (6 bases). The CDR3 loop spans 10 amino acids. V shed 6 bases and J shed 7 bases, with 7 bases lying between them. This chain's CDR3 is CASSGREQYF. CDR3 coding DNA: TGTGCCAGCAGCGGGAGAGAGCAGTACTTC.

The chain joins TRBV9 to TRBJ2-2; TRBD1 matches at 10 bases. The CDR3 sequence is 16 residues long. Germline V gene data show CDR1 as SGDLS and CDR2 as YYNGEE. The V and J ends lost 4 bases and 6 bases, in that order; junction bases with no gene match: 9. Here the CDR3 reads CASSILPGQGSGELFF. For the CDR3, the DNA is TGTGCCAGCAGCATACTTCCGGGACAGGGGTCCGGGGAGCTGTTTTTT.

This rearrangement joins TRBV5-1 to TRBJ2-2; 7 bases match TRBD2. The CDR3 covers 16 residues. Germline values: CDR1 SGHRS, CDR2 YFSETQ. Trimming cost V 4 bases and J 3 bases; bases outside gene matches: 9. The CDR3 here is CASSVRTRGDTGELFF. In DNA, the CDR3 is TGCGCCAGCAGCGTCCGGACTAGAGGGGACACCGGGGAGCTGTTTTTT. Full variable domain (outside the CDR3, taken from reference TRBV5-1 and TRBJ2-2): KAGVTQTPRYLIKTRGQQVTLSCSPISGHRSVSWYQQTPGQGLQFLFEYFSETQRNKGNFPGRFSGRQFSNSRSEMNVSTLELGDSALYLCASSVRTRGDTGELFFGEGSRLTVL.

Worth noting for this clone: In the same sample, other DNA sequences code for this CDR3. This chain joins TRBV18 and TRBJ2-7, with 8 bases aligning to TRBD2. J was trimmed by 0 bases and V by 3 bases; bases with no gene match: 4. This CDR3 has 15 amino acids. Per germline, CDR1 KGHSH and CDR2 LQKENI. CDR3 DNA sequence: TGTGCCAGCTCACCTTCAAGCGGGGGCTCCTACGAGCAGTACTTC. Encoded protein: CASSPSSGGSYEQYF.

CDR3: CASRRDSYTEAFF. The CDR3 coding sequence is TGTGCCAGCAGACGTGACAGCTACACTGAAGCTTTCTTT. The chain carries TRBV6-5 and TRBJ1-1, with a weak D call TRBD1 (5 bases). Germline lookup yields CDR1 MNHEY and CDR2 SVGAGI. With 6 bases removed from V and 3 bases from J, the gap between germline ends came to 11 bases. The CDR3 length is 13 residues.

V usage is TRBV19 and J usage is TRBJ1-2; 11 bases line up with TRBD1. The CDR3 is made up of 15 amino acids. Germline CDR1 reads LNHDA; CDR2 reads SQIVND (reference sequence). The V gene end was trimmed by 7 bases and the J gene end by 8 bases; junction bases not matched to a gene: 12. This CDR3 reads CASTHPGTGGEGYTF. The CDR3 bases are TGTGCCAGTACCCACCCGGGGACAGGGGGTGAAGGCTACACCTTC.

The chain joins TRBV5-1 to TRBJ1-2, with 12 bases lining up with TRBD1. This CDR3 is 15 amino acids long. The junction had 7 bases not matched to a gene; V was cut back by 7 bases and J by 3 bases. Germline V gives CDR1 SGHRS, CDR2 YFSETQ. CDR3 DNA sequence: TGCGCCAGCCACCCGGGACAGGGGGCCGACTATGGCTACACCTTC. Its translation is CASHPGQGADYGYTF.

The gene calls are TRBV6-4 and TRBJ2-3, with D perhaps TRBD2 (5 bases). CDR3 length: 13 amino acids. Germline values: CDR1 MRHNA, CDR2 SNTAGT. Trimming stripped 3 bases from V and 6 bases from J, with 10 bases between. The CDR3 DNA sequence: TGTGCCAGCAGTGATCGGGAAGGGGATACGCAGTATTTT. It codes for CASSDREGDTQYF.

This rearrangement joins TRBV19 to TRBJ1-2, with 7 bases matching TRBD1. V was pared by 2 bases and J by 0 bases, with 9 bases of the junction left unmatched. This CDR3 comprises 17 residues. Germline-derived CDR1 and CDR2 are LNHDA and SQIVND (reference sequence). The CDR3 region is CASSINGLGTANYGYTF. CDR3 coding DNA: TGTGCCAGTAGTATAAATGGACTGGGGACAGCTAACTATGGCTACACCTTC.

The V gene is TRBV27, the J gene TRBJ1-3; D is unresolved. This CDR3 spans 14 amino acids. CDR1 is MNHEY, CDR2 SMNVEV, per germline (reference sequence). V was clipped by 5 bases and J by 0 bases, with 8 bases between them. In DNA form, the CDR3 reads TGTGCCAGCAGTGGCAGACTCTCTGGAAACACCATATATTTT. Amino acid sequence: CASSGRLSGNTIYF.

The V and J genes are TRBV5-1 and TRBJ2-3; 13 nucleotides line up with TRBD2. With 2 bases clipped from V and 4 bases from J, the junction kept 4 bases outside the gene matches. In germline, CDR1 is SGHRS, CDR2 YFSETQ. The CDR3 is 16 residues long. The CDR3 region is CASSLLAGGKADTQYF. Here the CDR3 DNA reads TGCGCCAGCAGCTTACTAGCGGGGGGGAAAGCAGATACGCAGTATTTT.

The chain carries TRBV7-9 and TRBJ2-4; D gene uncertain. Germline V gives CDR1 SEHNR, CDR2 FQNEAQ (reference sequence). The V and J ends lost 1 base and 9 bases respectively, with 4 bases between them. There are 11 residues in the CDR3. The CDR3 spells CASSLDGIQYF. The CDR3 nucleotides are TGTGCCAGCAGCTTAGACGGCATTCAGTACTTC.

This chain links TRBV10-3 with TRBJ2-3, with TRBD1 matching 7 bases. Trimming removed 2 bases from V and 7 bases from J; junction bases left unmatched: 6. The CDR3 consists of 14 residues. Germline values: CDR1 ENHRY, CDR2 SYGVKD. CDR3 sequence (DNA): TGTGCCATCAGTGAGGGGACAGTGCCCCATACGCAGTATTTT. Amino acids: CAISEGTVPHTQYF.

This chain links TRBV30 with TRBJ1-3; D gene unclear. The CDR3 consists of 14 residues. CDR1 GTSNPN and CDR2 SVGIG come from the germline V gene (reference sequence). The V end lost 1 base, the J end lost 1 base, and 8 bases lay between the germline ends. CDR3 sequence reads: CAWSAGASGNTIYF. CDR3 bases: TGTGCCTGGAGTGCTGGAGCGTCTGGAAACACCATATATTTT.

The V gene is TRBV14, the J gene TRBJ2-7; 10 nucleotides match TRBD1. There are 14 residues in the CDR3. V lost 6 bases and J lost 6; bases outside the gene matches: 8. Germline loops: CDR1 SGHDN, CDR2 FVKESK. The CDR3 DNA reads TGTGCCAGCAGTCGACAGGGGGCCACAGGCGAGCAGTACTTC. Amino acids: CASSRQGATGEQYF.

This clone was seen a handful of times. Mismatch with germline at one junction end may stem from a read error. The chain carries TRBV6-1 and TRBJ2-7; 7 bases are shared with TRBD2. This CDR3 is built from 16 residues. The germline gives CDR1 MNHNS, CDR2 SASEGT. The CDR3 region is CASRERRGTISYEQYF. CDR3 in DNA: TGTGCCAGCCGTGAGAGACGGGGGACTATCTCCTACGAGCAGTACTTC.

The genes are TRBV6-4 and TRBJ1-2; weak D call: TRBD1 (5 bases). Per the germline V gene, CDR1 is MRHNA and CDR2 is SNTAGT. V was clipped by 4 bases and J by 5 bases, with 20 bases between them. The CDR3 spans 16 residues. The CDR3 sequence: CASSASPSAGQYGYTF. The CDR3 bases are TGTGCCAGCAGTGCCTCCCCGTCCGCAGGGCAATATGGCTACACCTTC.

The rearrangement links TRBV28 to TRBJ1-2; 10 bases line up with TRBD1. Germline trimming cut 2 bases from V and 0 bases from J; bases unmatched to any gene: 3. The CDR3 extends over 16 amino acids. Germline loops: CDR1 MDHEN, CDR2 SYDVKM. CDR3 in amino acids: CASSLAGTGANYGYTF. The CDR3, as DNA: TGTGCCAGCAGTTTAGCAGGGACAGGGGCTAACTATGGCTACACCTTC.

The V gene is TRBV29-1, the J gene TRBJ1-1; D is perhaps TRBD1 (6 bases). The V gene's germline CDR1 is SQVTM and CDR2 ANQGSEA. The germline V and J ends were trimmed by 4 bases and 5 bases, with 14 bases remaining between them. This CDR3 comprises 13 residues. CDR3 loop: CSVAGTLGTEAFF. The CDR3 bases are TGCAGCGTTGCCGGGACATTAGGAACTGAAGCTTTCTTT.

J is TRBJ2-7 and V is TRBV5-4, with 12 nucleotides matching TRBD1. The CDR3 sequence is 14 residues long. Trimming cost V 3 bases and J 6 bases; bases outside gene matches: 4. Germline V gene data show CDR1 as SGHNT and CDR2 as YYREEE (reference sequence). The CDR3, as DNA: TGTGCCAGCAGCTGGGGACAGGGGGCGTTCGAGCAGTACTTC. Protein: CASSWGQGAFEQYF.

V gene TRBV6-6 combines with J gene TRBJ2-1; 15 bases match TRBD2. V lost 2 bases and J lost 7; bases outside the gene matches: 3. The CDR3 has 16 amino acids. Germline lookup yields CDR1 MNHNY and CDR2 SVGAGI (reference sequence). The CDR3, as DNA: TGTGCCAGCAGTTACGGACTAGCGGGGGGGAAGAATGAGCAGTTCTTC. Translating it yields CASSYGLAGGKNEQFF.

The rearrangement uses TRBV4-3 and TRBJ2-3; TRBD2 might be the D (6 bases). Per germline, CDR1 LGHNA and CDR2 YSLEER. V was shortened by 0 bases and J by 2 bases, with 12 bases between the two germline ends. The CDR3 loop spans 16 amino acids. The CDR3 DNA reads as TGCGCCAGCAGCCAAGATACGGGGGTTCCCACAGATACGCAGTATTTT. It is translated as CASSQDTGVPTDTQYF.

The chain recombines TRBV30 with TRBJ1-1, with D possibly being TRBD1 (5 bases). This CDR3 has 13 residues. Between the trimmed V and J ends, which lost 8 bases and 4 bases, there was a span of 17 bases. CDR1 GTSNPN and CDR2 SVGIG come from the germline V gene (reference sequence). The CDR3 DNA follows: TGTGCCGGCCTGGTAGGGGCGATCACTGAAGCTTTCTTT. Translating it yields CAGLVGAITEAFF.

V is TRBV7-2 and J is TRBJ1-2; D unresolved. Germline assignment: CDR1 SGHTA and CDR2 FQGNSA. Trimming removed 0 bases from V and 2 bases from J, with 7 bases in between. The CDR3 consists of 14 residues. The CDR3 DNA reads as TGTGCCAGCAGCTTAGCGGCGGTGAACTATGGCTACACCTTC. Translated, it gives CASSLAAVNYGYTF. The complete variable domain, with remaining parts taken from reference TRBV7-2 and TRBJ1-2, reads GAGVSQSPSNKVTEKGKDVELRCDPISGHTALYWYRQSLGQGLEFLIYFQGNSAPDKSGLPSDRFSAERTGGSVSTLTIQRTQQEDSAVYLCASSLAAVNYGYTFGSGTRLTVV.